A selection of T cell receptor beta chains follows, all from one sample in a study of T cell responses to AZD1222 COVID-19 vaccine. The assay was immunoSEQ multiplex PCR, and TCRdb's table has in-frame clones only and misses some. The table has 90,000 to 120,000 clones, more than 75% seen once. Sample: peripheral blood, taken on day 0 of AZD1222 vaccination. These receptors were collected from an adult in good health. Both conserved end residues are part of each CDR3. D genes are given only for firm matches. Expanded clones are given a class, and other clones once, few, many or no size at all.

TRBJ2-7 TRBV5-1 - - TGCGCCAGCAGCGTCAGGGGGGTAGACTACGAGCAGTACTTC CASSVRGVDYEQYF
TRBJ1-5 TRBV4-3 - - TGCGCCAGCAGCCAAGAAGCCAGCTTCAATCAGCCCCAGCATTTT CASSQEASFNQPQHF
TRBJ2-3 TRBV7-3 TRBD2 - TGTGCCAGCAGCTTGGGACTAGCTTCAGATACGCAGTATTTT CASSLGLASDTQYF
TRBJ1-1 TRBV3-1/TRBV3-2 - - TGTGCCAGCAGCCAAGAAGGACTTCGAGGTACTGAAGCTTTCTTT CASSQEGLRGTEAFF
TRBJ1-6 TRBV2 - - TGTGCCAGCAGTGAGAGGGGTCGTAGTTCACCCCTCCACTTT CASSERGRSSPLHF
TRBJ1-6 TRBV9 TRBD1 - TGTGCCAGCAGCGCGACAGGGGTTTGGGAATCACCCCTCCACTTT CASSATGVWESPLHF
TRBJ2-3 TRBV11-2 - - TGTGCCAGCAGCTTAGGAGGCGGCACAGATACGCAGTATTTT CASSLGGGTDTQYF
TRBJ1-3 TRBV20-1 - once TGCAGTGCTAGAGGACCCAACACCATATATTTT CSARGPNTIYF
TRBJ2-5 TRBV27 - - TGTGCCAGCAGTTTAGCCCCTGGACATGCAGAGACCCAGTACTTC CASSLAPGHAETQYF
TRBJ2-1 TRBV19 TRBD2 - TGTGCCAGTACTCGGACTAGCCGCCATGAGCAGTTCTTC CASTRTSRHEQFF
TRBJ2-7 TRBV5-6 - - TGTGCCAGCAGCTTATGGGGTAACGAGCAGTACTTC CASSLWGNEQYF
TRBJ2-2 TRBV4-2 - - TGTGCCAGCAGACGCAGGAGGGGCACCGGGGAGCTGTTTTTT CASRRRRGTGELFF
TRBJ2-7 TRBV29-1 TRBD1 - TGCAGCGTTGAAGGTGCCGGACAGGGGGCCCCCTACGAGCAGTACTTC CSVEGAGQGAPYEQYF
TRBJ2-7 TRBV11-3 TRBD1 once TGTGCCAGCAGCTTGGGGACAGGGGCTGACGAGCAGTACTTC CASSLGTGADEQYF
TRBJ2-3 TRBV27 TRBD1 - TGTGCCAGCAGTTTGCTTCGACAGGGGTTTACTTTAAATACGCAGTATTTT CASSLLRQGFTLNTQYF
TRBJ2-7 TRBV5-6 - - TGTGCCAGCAGCGGGATCCTAGGCGAGCAGTACTTC CASSGILGEQYF
TRBJ1-4 TRBV25-1 TRBD1 - TGTGCCAGTTGTTCGTTGGGGACAGGGGGAAAACTGTTTTTT CASCSLGTGGKLFF
TRBJ1-2 TRBV30 - - TGTGCCTGGAGTTCGTCCCAGGGAGGCTACACCTTC CAWSSSQGGYTF
TRBJ1-2 TRBV6-5 - - TGTGCCAGTTATAACTATGGCTACACCTTC CASYNYGYTF
TRBJ1-2 TRBV5-6 - - TGTGCCAGCAGCTTGTGGGACACCTTACTCCATGGCTACACCTTC CASSLWDTLLHGYTF
TRBJ2-4 TRBV5-1 - - TGCGCCACTCTAAAAGGGGGGAGGGTGGCCAAAAACATTCAGTACTTC CATLKGGRVAKNIQYF
TRBJ1-5 TRBV30 - - TGTGCCTGGAGTGTTCAGTACAGGGACCAGCCCCAGCATTTT CAWSVQYRDQPQHF